This T cell receptor (beta chain) was retrieved from a study of cytomegalovirus exposure and HLA in healthy donors. A multiplex PCR was run with 60 Vbeta primers and 13 Jbeta primers. Assay: immunoSEQ multiplex PCR; the TCRdb copy retains only in-frame clones and omits some. The data hold more than 110,000 clones, with about 76% observed a single time. J lost 7 bases, V lost 3 bases, and 7 bases had no gene match. The CDR3 is 15 amino acids. Germline V gene sequence: CDR1 SGHNT, CDR2 YYREEE (reference sequence). This clone was counted a single time. The source of this sequence is a male donor in good health and CMV-seronegative. The chain joins TRBV5-4 to TRBJ2-1; 10 bases align to TRBD2. Sequencing was carried out using PBMCs. Written as DNA, the CDR3 is TGTGCCAGCAGCTGGCTAGCGGGAGAGGGGAATGAGCAGTTCTTC. Its protein product is CASSWLAGEGNEQFF.